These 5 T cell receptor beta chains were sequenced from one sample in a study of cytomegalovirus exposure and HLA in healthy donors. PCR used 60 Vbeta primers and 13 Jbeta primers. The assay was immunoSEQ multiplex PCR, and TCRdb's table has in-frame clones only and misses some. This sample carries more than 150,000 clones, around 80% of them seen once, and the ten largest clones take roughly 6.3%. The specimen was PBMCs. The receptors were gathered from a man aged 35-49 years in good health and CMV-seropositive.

In nucleotides, the CDR3 is TGTGCCAGCAGCTTTAACAGGGAAGGCTACACCTTC. Encoded protein: CASSFNREGYTF. The rearrangement joins TRBV7-9 to TRBJ1-2; a weak D match, TRBD1 (6 bases). V lost 3 bases and J lost 8, with 10 bases in between. The CDR3 extends over 12 amino acids. Per germline, CDR1 SEHNR and CDR2 FQNEAQ (reference sequence).

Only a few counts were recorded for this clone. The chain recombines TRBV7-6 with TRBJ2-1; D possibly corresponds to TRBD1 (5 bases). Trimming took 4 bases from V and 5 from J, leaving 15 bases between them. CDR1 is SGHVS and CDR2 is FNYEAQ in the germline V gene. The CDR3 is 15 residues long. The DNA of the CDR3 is TGTGCCAGCAGCTCAGGGAATAGGGGTAACAATGAGCAGTTCTTC. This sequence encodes CASSSGNRGNNEQFF.

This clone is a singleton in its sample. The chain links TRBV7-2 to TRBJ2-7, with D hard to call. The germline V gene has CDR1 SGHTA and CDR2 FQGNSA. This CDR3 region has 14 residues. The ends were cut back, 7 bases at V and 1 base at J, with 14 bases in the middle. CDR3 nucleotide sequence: TGTGCCAGCACCCTCGCCGGAGCGTCCTACGAGCAGTACTTC. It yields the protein CASTLAGASYEQYF.

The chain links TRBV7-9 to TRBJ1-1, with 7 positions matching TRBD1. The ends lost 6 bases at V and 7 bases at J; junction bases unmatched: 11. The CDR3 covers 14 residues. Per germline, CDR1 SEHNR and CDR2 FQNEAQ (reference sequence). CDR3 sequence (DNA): TGTGCCAGCAGAGGACAGGAGCCGCGGGGTGAAGCTTTCTTT. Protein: CASRGQEPRGEAFF. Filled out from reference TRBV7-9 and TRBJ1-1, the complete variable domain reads DTGVSQNPRHKITKRGQNVTFRCDPISEHNRLYWYRQTLGQGPEFLTYFQNEAQLEKSRLLSDRFSAERPKGSFSTLEIQRTEQGDSAMYLCASRGQEPRGEAFFGQGTRLTVV.

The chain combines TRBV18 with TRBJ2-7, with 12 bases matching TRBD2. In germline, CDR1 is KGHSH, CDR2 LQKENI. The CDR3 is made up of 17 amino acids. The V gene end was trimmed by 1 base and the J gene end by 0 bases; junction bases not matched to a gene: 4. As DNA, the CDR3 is TGTGCCAGCTCACCACTCAGGACTAGCGGGGCCTCCTACGAGCAGTACTTC. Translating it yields CASSPLRTSGASYEQYF.